A single sample is the source of the 16 T cell receptor beta chains below, sequenced in a study of human T cells and chemical hapten exposure. TCRdb re-derived calls from the RACE reads in MiXCR, one entry per CDR3 protein. The sample carries 140,000 or so distinct CDR3 sequences, roughly 12% recorded once. Time point in this sample: patch test 2, 6 weeks after DPC sensitization. Treatment denoted: therapeutic diphenylcyclopropenone sensitization with weekly scalp DPC. Here the sequenced sample was whole blood, taken in connection with sensitization to the hapten diphenylcyclopropenone (DPC). The receptors shown here come from a woman aged 45-65 years with alopecia areata. Some clones in this sample may be carry-over from other donors' samples.

This rearrangement joins TRBV6-6 to TRBJ1-2; D ambiguous. With 2 bases removed from V and 4 bases from J, the gap between germline ends came to 8 bases. This CDR3 contains 13 residues. From germline, CDR1 is MNHNY and CDR2 SVGAGI (reference sequence). This CDR3 reads CASSYEVGYGYTF. DNA of the CDR3: TGTGCCAGCAGTTACGAAGTTGGCTATGGCTACACCTTC.

This clonotype was seen ten or more times. J is TRBJ1-1 and V is TRBV28; 7 bases are shared with TRBD1. CDR3 size: 14 residues. Trimming took 4 bases from V and 1 from J; bases not matched to a gene: 3. Germline loops: CDR1 MDHEN, CDR2 SYDVKM. CDR3 DNA: TGTGCCAGCAGTTGGGGGGACAGGAACACTGAAGCTTTCTTT. Translation: CASSWGDRNTEAFF.

A few counts support this clonotype. The CDR3 spells CASKGQFVEAFF. The CDR3 nucleotides read TGTGCCTCAAAGGGACAGTTCGTTGAAGCTTTCTTT. This chain connects TRBV30 to TRBJ1-1; 7 nucleotides agree with TRBD1. The V gene's germline CDR1 is GTSNPN and CDR2 SVGIG (reference sequence). This CDR3 is 12 amino acids long. J was trimmed by 7 bases and V by 7 bases; bases with no gene match: 9.

Only a few counts were recorded for this clonotype. This sequence joins TRBV7-2 and TRBJ2-1; D not resolved. This CDR3 region has 17 residues. The germline CDR1 and CDR2 sequences are SGHTA and FQGNSA. V was clipped by 2 bases and J by 2 bases, with 16 bases between them. The CDR3 spells CASSLSGSRGPYNEQFF. CDR3 DNA sequence: TGTGCCAGCAGCTTATCGGGCTCCCGCGGACCCTACAATGAGCAGTTCTTC.

This clonotype was counted many times. The V and J genes are TRBV7-3 and TRBJ2-3; tentative D call: TRBD2 (5 bases). V was pared by 7 bases and J by 2 bases, with 19 bases between. There are 16 residues in the CDR3. CDR1 and CDR2 from the germline V gene are SGHTA and FQGTGA. For the CDR3, the DNA is TGTGCCAGCATCACCCTCGGTACGGACTCCACAGATACGCAGTATTTT. This gives the protein CASITLGTDSTDTQYF.

The rearrangement uses TRBV11-2 and TRBJ2-1, with 7 bases lining up with TRBD2. The trim removed 7 bases at V and 6 bases at J, leaving 9 bases unmatched. There are 14 residues in the CDR3. Germline lookup yields CDR1 SGHAT and CDR2 FQNNGV. CDR3 coding DNA: TGTGCCAGCACCCAGAATCCGGGGGGCAATGAGCAGTTCTTC. This encodes CASTQNPGGNEQFF. Complete variable domain (other parts from reference TRBV11-2 and TRBJ2-1): EAGVAQSPRYKIIEKRQSVAFWCNPISGHATLYWYQQILGQGPKLLIQFQNNGVVDDSQLPKDRFSAERLKGVDSTLKIQPAKLEDSAVYLCASTQNPGGNEQFFGPGTRLTVL.

V is TRBV29-1 and J is TRBJ1-1; 10 nucleotides line up with TRBD1. This CDR3 comprises 14 residues. The germline gives CDR1 SQVTM, CDR2 ANQGSEA. Trimming took 8 bases from V and 1 from J; bases not matched to a gene: 7. Written as DNA, the CDR3 is TGCAGCCATGACAGGGGGCTAGGGAACACTGAAGCTTTCTTT. The encoded protein is CSHDRGLGNTEAFF.

The chain links TRBV11-2 to TRBJ1-3, with D unresolved. This CDR3 has 14 residues. CDR1 SGHAT and CDR2 FQNNGV come from the germline V gene. V was trimmed by 1 base and J by 2 bases, leaving 6 bases between them. CDR3 in amino acids: CASSLADTGNTIYF. The CDR3 DNA follows: TGTGCCAGCAGCTTAGCCGACACTGGAAACACCATATATTTT.

This clonotype was seen more than once but under ten times. The genes are TRBV20-1 and TRBJ1-2; weak D call: TRBD1 (5 bases). This CDR3 region has 12 residues. Trimming cost V 6 bases and J 4 bases, with 12 bases left between them. Per germline, CDR1 DFQATT and CDR2 SNEGSKA (reference sequence). The CDR3 is CSAGRGTYGYTF. Here the CDR3 DNA reads TGCAGTGCGGGGAGGGGAACCTATGGCTACACCTTC.

This chain joins TRBV20-1 and TRBJ2-3; either TRBD1 or TRBD2 may supply D (5 bases each). Deletions cut 1 base from V and 4 bases from J, with 6 bases between. Looked up from germline, CDR1 is DFQATT and CDR2 is SNEGSKA (reference sequence). CDR3 length: 12 residues. The CDR3 region has the DNA TGCAGTGCTAGAGTGGGGGCAGATACGCAGTATTTT. It encodes CSARVGADTQYF.

This clonotype was detected ten times or more. V is TRBV7-8 and J is TRBJ1-4; 11 positions agree with TRBD1. V lost 4 bases to trimming and J lost 3 bases; unmatched junction nucleotides: 13. CDR1 SGHVS and CDR2 FQNEAQ come from the germline V gene. This CDR3 spans 19 amino acids. In nucleotides, the CDR3 is TGTGCCAGCAGCTATCGATGGACAGGGGGCGCATTAGCTAATGAAAAACTGTTTTTT. This sequence encodes CASSYRWTGGALANEKLFF.

This clonotype was counted a few times. This chain links TRBV20-1 with TRBJ2-7; D tentatively fits TRBD1 or TRBD2 (5 bases each). The germline V gene encodes CDR1 DFQATT and CDR2 SNEGSKA (reference sequence). The CDR3 loop spans 14 amino acids. The V gene lost 3 bases and the J gene lost 0 bases, with 12 bases spanning the gap. CDR3 residues: CSARARGSSYEQYF. DNA of the CDR3: TGCAGTGCTAGGGCCCGGGGCAGCTCCTACGAGCAGTACTTC.

The chain employs TRBV7-2 and TRBJ2-5; D might be TRBD1 (6 bases). V was pared by 1 base and J by 3 bases, with 12 bases between. Germline CDR1 and CDR2: SGHTA and FQGNSA. CDR3 size: 15 residues. DNA of the CDR3: TGTGCCAGCAGCTTAGGGGGGCAGTTTGAAGAGACCCAGTACTTC. Its protein is CASSLGGQFEETQYF.

This clonotype was recorded many times. The J gene is TRBJ2-1, the V gene TRBV20-1, with a weak D call TRBD2 (6 bases). Germline V gene lookup returns CDR1 DFQATT and CDR2 SNEGSKA (reference sequence). V shed 3 bases and J shed 3 bases, with 18 bases lying between them. CDR3 length equals 16 residues. CDR3 loop: CSASSLRRGDYNEQFF. As DNA, the CDR3 is TGCAGTGCTAGTTCCCTCCGGAGGGGAGACTACAATGAGCAGTTCTTC.

DNA of the CDR3: TGCAGCGCCACCGGTAGGGCCCTGGCCAAAAACATTCAGTACTTC. Amino acid sequence: CSATGRALAKNIQYF. The V and J genes are TRBV29-1 and TRBJ2-4; unclear D gene. The V end lost 7 bases, the J end lost 1 base, and 17 bases lay between the germline ends. Looked up from germline, CDR1 is SQVTM and CDR2 is ANQGSEA. This CDR3 is built from 15 residues.

The chain combines TRBV28 with TRBJ2-1; D unclear. Germline V gene data show CDR1 as MDHEN and CDR2 as SYDVKM. The CDR3 sequence is 15 residues long. The germline V and J ends were trimmed by 7 bases and 7 bases, with 20 bases remaining between them. This CDR3 reads CASNLLVGELNEQFF. The CDR3 DNA sequence: TGTGCCAGCAACCTCCTCGTTGGGGAACTTAATGAGCAGTTCTTC.